Listed below are T cell receptor beta chains from one sample, sequenced in a study of CD4 T cells in relation to SARS-CoV-2 and coronaviruses. Here immunoSEQ multiplex PCR was the method, and the copy in TCRdb shows in-frame clones only, minus some. The repertoire has 60,000 or so clones, approximately 94% of them found once; the top ten carry around 0.13%. The sample consisted of naive CD4+ T cells from PBMCs. These receptors originate from a human donor in good health. CDR3s include the opening cysteine and the closing phenylalanine or tryptophan. D genes are given only for firm matches. Where a row states a size, it is once, few, many or the class of an expanded clone; other rows omit it.

TRBV7-2	TRBJ1-5	NA	few	CASSLETGNQPQHF	TGTGCCAGCAGCTTGGAGACGGGGAATCAGCCCCAGCATTTT
TRBV3-1/TRBV3-2	TRBJ1-1	NA	NA	CASSPRGRGGTEAFF	TGTGCCAGCAGCCCACGGGGGAGGGGGGGCACTGAAGCTTTCTTT
TRBV2	TRBJ2-1	NA	NA	CASSTGNEQFF	TGTGCCAGCAGTACCGGCAATGAGCAGTTCTTC
TRBV28	TRBJ1-2	NA	NA	CASRILTDYGYTF	TGTGCCAGCAGAATACTTACGGACTATGGCTACACCTTC
TRBV4-1	TRBJ2-7	TRBD2	NA	CASSLGTSGNYEQYF	TGCGCCAGCAGCCTAGGGACTAGCGGGAACTACGAGCAGTACTTC
TRBV29-1	TRBJ1-1	NA	once	CSVSEGKVAEAFF	TGCAGCGTTTCTGAGGGAAAGGTTGCTGAAGCTTTCTTT
TRBV10-1	TRBJ1-2	NA	NA	CASSDGSGNTNYGYTF	TGCGCCAGCAGTGATGGGTCAGGAAACACTAACTATGGCTACACCTTC
TRBV5-8	TRBJ2-7	NA	NA	CASSFRSLYSYEQYF	TGTGCCAGCAGCTTCCGCTCTTTGTACTCCTACGAGCAGTACTTC
TRBV3-1/TRBV3-2	TRBJ2-7	TRBD1	NA	CASSQGQGIYEQYF	TGTGCCAGCAGCCAGGGACAGGGGATATACGAGCAGTACTTC
TRBV28	TRBJ1-1	NA	NA	CASKFAGNTEAFF	TGTGCCAGCAAGTTCGCGGGGAACACTGAAGCTTTCTTT
TRBV7-9	TRBJ2-7	TRBD2	NA	CASSPPGTSGSIYEQYF	TGTGCCAGCAGCCCCCCGGGGACTAGCGGGAGTATCTACGAGCAGTACTTC
TRBV10-2	TRBJ2-1	NA	NA	CASSERDWVYNEQFF	TGCGCCAGCAGTGAACGGGACTGGGTGTACAATGAGCAGTTCTTC
TRBV2	TRBJ2-7	TRBD2	NA	CASSERLAGVSEQYF	TGTGCCAGCAGTGAACGGCTAGCGGGAGTCAGCGAGCAGTACTTC
TRBV12-3/TRBV12-4	TRBJ2-5	NA	NA	CASSFVRGAQYF	TGTGCCAGCAGTTTTGTTCGAGGGGCCCAGTACTTC